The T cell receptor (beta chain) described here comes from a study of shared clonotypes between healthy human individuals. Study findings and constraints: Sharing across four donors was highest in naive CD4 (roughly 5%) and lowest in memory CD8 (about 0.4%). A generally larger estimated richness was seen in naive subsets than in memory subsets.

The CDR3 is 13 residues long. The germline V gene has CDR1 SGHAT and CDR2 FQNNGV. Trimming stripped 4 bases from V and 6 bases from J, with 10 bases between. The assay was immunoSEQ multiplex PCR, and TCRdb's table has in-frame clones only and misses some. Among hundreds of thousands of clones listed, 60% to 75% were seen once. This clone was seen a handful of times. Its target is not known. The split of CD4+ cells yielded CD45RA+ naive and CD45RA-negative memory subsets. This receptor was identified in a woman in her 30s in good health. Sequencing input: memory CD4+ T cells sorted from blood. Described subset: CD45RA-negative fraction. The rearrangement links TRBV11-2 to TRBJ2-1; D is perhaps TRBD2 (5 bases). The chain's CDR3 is CASSSTGFNEQFF. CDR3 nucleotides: TGTGCCAGCAGCTCTACGGGGTTCAATGAGCAGTTCTTC. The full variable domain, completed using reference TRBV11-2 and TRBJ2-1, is EAGVAQSPRYKIIEKRQSVAFWCNPISGHATLYWYQQILGQGPKLLIQFQNNGVVDDSQLPKDRFSAERLKGVDSTLKIQPAKLEDSAVYLCASSSTGFNEQFFGPGTRLTVL.